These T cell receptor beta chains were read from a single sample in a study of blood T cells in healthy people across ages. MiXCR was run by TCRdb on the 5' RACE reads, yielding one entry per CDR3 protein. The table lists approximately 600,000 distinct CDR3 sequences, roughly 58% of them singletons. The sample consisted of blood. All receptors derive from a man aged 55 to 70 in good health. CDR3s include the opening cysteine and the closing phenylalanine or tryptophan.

CDR3aa: CASSLEFEQFF
v_gene: TRBV11-2
j_gene: TRBJ2-1

CDR3aa: CASSYPFGGADNSPLHF
v_gene: TRBV6-2/TRBV6-3
j_gene: TRBJ1-6

CDR3aa: CASSPLPSGGYNEQYF
v_gene: TRBV4-1
j_gene: .

CDR3aa: CASSYGRDYEQYF
v_gene: TRBV6-5
j_gene: .

CDR3aa: CSTRLGARTWETQYF
v_gene: TRBV20-1
j_gene: TRBJ2-5

CDR3aa: CASSLDARLETQYF
v_gene: TRBV27
j_gene: .

CDR3aa: CASSPTRDRDYNEQFF
v_gene: TRBV7-6
j_gene: TRBJ2-1

CDR3aa: CASSTGTLGGTQYF
v_gene: TRBV6-6
j_gene: TRBJ2-5

CDR3aa: CASSLALSGGALEKLFF
v_gene: TRBV7-8
j_gene: TRBJ1-4

CDR3aa: CASSLELGGSYNSPLHF
v_gene: TRBV13
j_gene: TRBJ1-6

CDR3aa: CASSFQGTAYNSPLHF
v_gene: TRBV7-9
j_gene: TRBJ1-6

CDR3aa: CASSQANIGLAGARSGANVLTF
v_gene: TRBV4-1
j_gene: TRBJ2-6

CDR3aa: CSAPDSYSGNTIYF
v_gene: TRBV20-1
j_gene: TRBJ1-3

CDR3aa: CASSGKAGGHETQYF
v_gene: TRBV7-2
j_gene: TRBJ2-5

CDR3aa: CASSQNEALPYEQYF
v_gene: TRBV14
j_gene: TRBJ2-7

CDR3aa: CASSQELAGALGRTQYF
v_gene: TRBV3-1
j_gene: .

CDR3aa: CASSLGGGENEQFF
v_gene: TRBV11-3
j_gene: TRBJ2-1

CDR3aa: CASSDGRHQETQYF
v_gene: TRBV5-1
j_gene: TRBJ2-5

CDR3aa: CSATLVGDTQYF
v_gene: TRBV29-1
j_gene: TRBJ2-3

CDR3aa: CAISATPVGTENIQYF
v_gene: TRBV10-3
j_gene: TRBJ2-4

CDR3aa: CASTDGNQPQHF
v_gene: TRBV6-6
j_gene: TRBJ1-5

CDR3aa: CASSDQRGANYGYTF
v_gene: TRBV5-4
j_gene: TRBJ1-2

CDR3aa: CAIGEGSQPQHF
v_gene: TRBV10-3
j_gene: TRBJ1-5

CDR3aa: CSAIEQGANVLTF
v_gene: TRBV20-1
j_gene: TRBJ2-6

CDR3aa: CASSFGQGGGETQYF
v_gene: TRBV5-4
j_gene: TRBJ2-5